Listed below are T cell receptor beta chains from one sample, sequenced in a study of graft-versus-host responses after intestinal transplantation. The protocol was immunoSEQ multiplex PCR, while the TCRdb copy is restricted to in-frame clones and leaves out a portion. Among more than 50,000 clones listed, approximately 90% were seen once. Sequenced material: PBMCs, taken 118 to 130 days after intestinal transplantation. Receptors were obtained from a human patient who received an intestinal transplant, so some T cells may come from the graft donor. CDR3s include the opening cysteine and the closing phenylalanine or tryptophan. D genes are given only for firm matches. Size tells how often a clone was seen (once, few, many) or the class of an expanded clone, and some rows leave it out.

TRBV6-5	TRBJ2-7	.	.	TGTGCCAGCAGTTCCTACCCATACGAGCAGTACTTC	CASSSYPYEQYF
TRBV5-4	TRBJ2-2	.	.	TGTGCCAGTAACGATATGGGACAGAACACCGGGGAGCTGTTTTTT	CASNDMGQNTGELFF
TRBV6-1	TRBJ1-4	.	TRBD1	TGTGCCAGCAGTGAAACGACAGGGATAGGAGAAAAACTGTTTTTT	CASSETTGIGEKLFF
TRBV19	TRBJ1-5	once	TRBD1	TGTGCCAGTAGTACCCGGGACAGGGGTCAGAGCAATCAGCCCCAGCATTTT	CASSTRDRGQSNQPQHF
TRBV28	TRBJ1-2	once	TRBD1	TGTGCCAGCAGTTTAGGATTCTCAGGGGGAATAAGTGGCTACACCTTC	CASSLGFSGGISGYTF
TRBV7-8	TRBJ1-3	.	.	TGTGCCAGCACCTTCGTCAGCGTTGGAAACACCATATATTTT	CASTFVSVGNTIYF
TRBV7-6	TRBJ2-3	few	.	TGTGCCAGCAGACCAGGTTCTGGAGATACGCAGTATTTT	CASRPGSGDTQYF
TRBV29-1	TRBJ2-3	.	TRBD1	TGCAGCGTCCTCTCGACAGGGGTAAGCGCAGATACGCAGTATTTT	CSVLSTGVSADTQYF
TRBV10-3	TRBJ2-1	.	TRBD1	TGTGCCATCAGTGTCCAAGGGACAGGGGCGGAAAATGAGCAGTTCTTC	CAISVQGTGAENEQFF
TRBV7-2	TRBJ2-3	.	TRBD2	TGTGCCAGCAGCTTCACTAGCGGAAAGAGCACAGATACGCAGTATTTT	CASSFTSGKSTDTQYF
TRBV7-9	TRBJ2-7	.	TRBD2	TGTGCCAGCAGCGGGCGACTAGCGGGGGGGACTACCACCTACGAGCAGTACTTC	CASSGRLAGGTTTYEQYF
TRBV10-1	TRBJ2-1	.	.	TGCGCCAGCAGTGATGCGGGATTTACGAGGGACGGGAGCTCCTACAATGAGCAGTTCTTC	CASSDAGFTRDGSSYNEQFF
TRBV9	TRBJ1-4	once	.	TGTGCCAGCAGCGCTACAGGGTACACTAATGAAAAACTGTTTTTT	CASSATGYTNEKLFF
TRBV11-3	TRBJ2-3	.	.	TGTGCCAGCAGCTCGGCTAGACAATATACGCAGTATTTT	CASSSARQYTQYF
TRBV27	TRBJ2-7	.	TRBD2	TGTGCCAGCAGTGCCAGCGGGAGCTACGAGCAGTACTTC	CASSASGSYEQYF
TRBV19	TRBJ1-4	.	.	TGTGCCAGTAGAGGGACGGCGGTAGAAAAACTGTTTTTT	CASRGTAVEKLFF
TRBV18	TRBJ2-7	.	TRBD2	TGTGCCAGCTCACCAGAACTAGCGGGCTCCTACGAGCAGTACTTC	CASSPELAGSYEQYF